This entry lists 13 T cell receptor beta chains sequenced from one sample in a study of blood T cell repertoires in COVID-19. The repertoire was sequenced with immunoSEQ multiplex PCR; TCRdb's copy has only in-frame clones and lacks some. The sample yields roughly 260,000 clones, roughly 87% seen once. Sequenced input: PBMCs or T cells enriched from blood (not recorded which). Receptors were obtained from a woman aged 25 to 39 with acute COVID-19.

The chain is built from TRBV9 and TRBJ2-7; weak D call: TRBD2 (6 bases). Trimming left V 0 bases short and J 4 bases short, with 14 bases between. The CDR3 is 15 amino acids. Germline values: CDR1 SGDLS, CDR2 YYNGEE. The CDR3 here is CASSVAPGGTYEQYF. The CDR3 DNA reads TGTGCCAGCAGCGTAGCTCCCGGGGGAACTTACGAGCAGTACTTC.

The genes are TRBV6-2 or TRBV6-3 and TRBJ1-2; a possible D gene is TRBD1 (6 bases). V gave up 5 bases and J gave up 3 bases, with 16 bases separating them. The germline V gene has CDR1 MNHEY and CDR2 SVGEGT. This CDR3 contains 15 residues. CDR3 DNA sequence: TGTGCCAGCAGTGCGTTAACAGGGTTGGACTATGGCTACACCTTC. Translated: CASSALTGLDYGYTF.

The genes are TRBV7-2 and TRBJ2-1; TRBD1 agrees at 8 bases. The CDR3 is 15 amino acids. Germline V gene data show CDR1 as SGHTA and CDR2 as FQGNSA. J gave up 3 bases and V 3 bases, and 4 bases lay outside the gene matches. For the CDR3, the DNA is TGTGCCAGCAGCTTGGGGACAGGTTACTACAATGAGCAGTTCTTC. The encoded protein is CASSLGTGYYNEQFF.

The V gene is TRBV5-6, the J gene TRBJ1-2; TRBD1 aligns across 8 bases. V shed 1 base, J shed 7 bases, and the junction held 3 bases outside the gene matches. Germline V gives CDR1 SGHDT, CDR2 YYEEEE. The CDR3 consists of 13 residues. The CDR3, as DNA: TGTGCCAGCAGCTTGCAGGGGGCAGGTGGCTACACCTTC. Encoded protein: CASSLQGAGGYTF.

V is TRBV28 and J is TRBJ1-1; unclear D gene. V dropped 9 bases and J dropped 1 base, with 12 bases sitting between them. The CDR3 spans 13 residues. Germline CDR1 and CDR2: MDHEN and SYDVKM. In DNA, the CDR3 is TGTGCCAGTGCCGGGAGAAGGAACACTGAAGCTTTCTTT. It yields the protein CASAGRRNTEAFF.

V gene TRBV25-1 combines with J gene TRBJ2-5, with D possibly matching TRBD1 (5 bases). V shed 5 bases and J shed 5 bases, with 24 bases lying between them. Germline V CDR1 and CDR2: MGHDK, SYGVNS. This CDR3 has 17 amino acids. This CDR3 is CASSSLLGQTPGETQYF. The DNA of the CDR3 is TGTGCCAGCAGTTCCCTTCTTGGCCAAACTCCAGGGGAGACCCAGTACTTC.

The V and J genes are TRBV2 and TRBJ2-4, with 13 bases identical to TRBD2. V shed 6 bases and J 4 bases; nucleotides not matched to a gene: 6. Germline CDR1 and CDR2: SNHLY and FYNNEI. The CDR3 spans 16 residues. The CDR3 sequence is CASRIGLAGAKNIQYF. The CDR3 DNA reads as TGTGCCAGCAGAATCGGACTAGCGGGGGCGAAAAACATTCAGTACTTC.

The chain is built from TRBV14 and TRBJ1-2, with TRBD1 as a possible D gene (5 bases). Between the trimmed V and J ends, which lost 0 bases and 4 bases, there was a span of 9 bases. Germline V CDR1 and CDR2: SGHDN, FVKESK. The CDR3 loop spans 14 amino acids. Here the CDR3 DNA reads TGTGCCAGCAGCCAAGATCAGGGCTTCTATGGCTACACCTTC. Amino acid sequence: CASSQDQGFYGYTF.

V is TRBV6-5 and J is TRBJ2-3, with 8 positions matching TRBD2. The CDR3 covers 15 residues. Germline CDR1 MNHEY, CDR2 SVGAGI. V shed 4 bases, J shed 7 bases, and the junction held 10 bases outside the gene matches. The CDR3 region is CASSSSALAGNTQYF. For the CDR3, the DNA is TGTGCCAGCAGTTCGTCCGCCTTAGCGGGAAATACGCAGTATTTT.

V is TRBV5-1 and J is TRBJ2-1; 11 positions agree with TRBD2. The V segment lost 4 bases and the J segment 3 bases; nucleotides outside the gene matches: 9. The CDR3 totals 17 residues. Germline values: CDR1 SGHRS, CDR2 YFSETQ. The CDR3 nucleotides are TGCGCCAGCAGCGCAACACTAGCGGGGGCCCTCTACAATGAGCAGTTCTTC. It is translated as CASSATLAGALYNEQFF.

V and J are TRBV11-1 and TRBJ2-7; D perhaps matches TRBD1 (6 bases). Per the germline V gene, CDR1 is SGHAT and CDR2 is FQDESV (reference sequence). This CDR3 comprises 13 residues. Trimming left V 6 bases short and J 2 bases short, with 11 bases between. CDR3 amino acids: CASRGTTTYEQYF. The CDR3 nucleotides read TGTGCCAGCAGAGGGACAACGACCTACGAGCAGTACTTC.

The chain employs TRBV27 and TRBJ1-2; 8 positions agree with TRBD1. Trimming took 8 bases from V and 6 from J; bases not matched to a gene: 20. The CDR3 is 17 residues long. Germline lookup yields CDR1 MNHEY and CDR2 SMNVEV (reference sequence). The CDR3 loop is CASFRPRQGAGEDGYTF. CDR3 bases: TGTGCCAGCTTCCGGCCCCGGCAGGGGGCCGGGGAAGATGGCTACACCTTC.

The V and J genes are TRBV6-1 and TRBJ1-5, with TRBD1 matching over 7 bases. Germline V CDR1 and CDR2: MNHNS, SASEGT. V lost 2 bases and J lost 5; bases outside the gene matches: 6. The CDR3 is 15 residues long. CDR3 amino acids: CASSEFLGGDQPQHF. DNA of the CDR3: TGTGCCAGCAGTGAATTCTTAGGGGGCGATCAGCCCCAGCATTTT.